This is a list of T cell receptor beta chains from one sample in a study of blood T cells in healthy people across ages. MiXCR was run by TCRdb on the 5' RACE reads, yielding one entry per CDR3 protein. The table has some 1.5 million distinct CDR3 sequences, 35% to 45% seen once. The sequenced sample was blood. The receptor set was obtained from a woman in her late teens or twenties in good health. Both conserved end residues are part of each CDR3. The order of the fields is CDR3 length, V gene, J gene, CDR3 protein.

12	TRBV7-9	TRBJ1-5	CASSLGSLDQHF
16	TRBV6-1	TRBJ2-1	CASRGAGSRSYNEQFF
12	TRBV7-8	TRBJ2-5	CASRDTQETQYF
15	TRBV3-1	TRBJ2-7	CASSQPRTSGYEQYF
13	TRBV12-3/TRBV12-4	TRBJ2-1	CASTPHRRQEQFF
18	TRBV13	TRBJ2-2	CASSRNPLAGRNTGELFF
17	TRBV12-3/TRBV12-4	TRBJ1-1	CASSPRDRGNLNTEAFF
14	TRBV4-3	TRBJ2-7	CASSQGRLWSEQYF
14	TRBV28	TRBJ1-6	CASSSRQGLSPLHF
17	TRBV7-9	TRBJ2-5	CASSPRGLAGAYNEQYF
16	TRBV7-9	TRBJ2-1	CASSLGRGPTYNEQFF
16	TRBV6-5	TRBJ1-1	CASSSTPGGLRTEAFF
14	TRBV12-5	TRBJ2-3	CASGRVGGSDTQYF
13	TRBV29-1	TRBJ2-1	CSVEDLRGYEQFF
15	TRBV28	TRBJ2-3	CASSRAGGSTDTQYF
12	TRBV11-1	TRBJ2-1	CASSLARREQFF
15	TRBV5-1	TRBJ2-3	CASSLGAVSTDTQYF
15	TRBV5-1	TRBJ2-3	CASSLYPGHTDTQYF
13	TRBV29-1	TRBJ2-7	CSVRPQFVDEQYF
14	TRBV10-1	TRBJ2-3	CASATPIMGDTQYF
13	TRBV5-1	TRBJ1-1	CASSATGVTEAFF
13	TRBV6-4	TRBJ1-5	CASSDPGGQPQHF
17	TRBV4-1	TRBJ2-1	CASSQGLPGQGHNEQFF
11	TRBV10-3	TRBJ1-2	CAISELGGYTF
15	TRBV5-1	TRBJ2-7	CASSLASSLSYEQYF
13	TRBV6-5	TRBJ1-1	CASRILGLPEAFF
17	TRBV21-1	NA	CASSKLRMRGPSYEQYF
14	TRBV5-1	TRBJ2-7	CASRTGTGTYEQYF
11	TRBV2	TRBJ2-1	CASSEEGRQFF
17	TRBV9	TRBJ2-3	CASSPRGLAGGTDTQYF
14	TRBV29-1	TRBJ2-2	CSALVGGRTGELFF
15	TRBV6-5	TRBJ1-4	CASRRDIGVGEKLFF
14	TRBV6-5	TRBJ1-4	CASSYHSTYEKLFF
15	TRBV28	TRBJ1-5	CASSFRGSPNQPQHF
16	TRBV7-2	TRBJ1-2	CASSLEGLNSNYGYTF
17	TRBV6-2/TRBV6-3	TRBJ2-2	CASSFQREARNTGELFF
15	TRBV2	TRBJ2-1	CASSEADGANNEQFF
15	TRBV24-1	TRBJ2-1	CATSAGTSPYNEQFF
14	TRBV20-1	TRBJ1-2	CSATPGWGNYGYTF
15	TRBV12-3/TRBV12-4	TRBJ2-7	CASSLVQGPTYEQYF
14	TRBV29-1	TRBJ2-1	CSVPRAPSYNEQFF
12	TRBV28	TRBJ2-3	CASRQNRDTQYF
16	TRBV6-5	TRBJ1-6	CASSRTFVGPRSPLHF
15	TRBV3-1	TRBJ2-7	CASSLSSGAYNEQYF
16	TRBV5-1	TRBJ1-5	CASRKSGTGLNQPQHF
14	TRBV2	TRBJ2-7	CARESPGKTYEQYF
15	TRBV6-5	TRBJ1-2	CASSTVRTKPYGYTF
15	TRBV27	TRBJ2-7	CASSSVGTGIYEQYF
15	TRBV4-2	TRBJ1-2	CASSQDGQARWGYTF
15	TRBV7-9	TRBJ1-1	CASSSRGQGNTEAFF
15	TRBV3-1	TRBJ2-7	CASSQDPGQIYEQYF
14	TRBV20-1	TRBJ2-3	CSAIGTGGVDTQYF